This T cell receptor beta chain was captured by sequencing in a study of blood T cells in healthy people across ages. Study results and caveats: Naive T cell percentage by flow cytometry tracked strongly with beta diversity. Donors of long life had a larger count of naive CD4+ cells and greater diversity than aged donors.

This clonotype was seen only a few times. Its antigen is as yet unknown. Trimming stripped 4 bases from V and 0 bases from J, with 10 bases between. The CDR3 is 13 residues long. In germline, CDR1 is SQVTM, CDR2 ANQGSEA. Through a sample-barcoded 5' primer and a J-beta primer mix, a second PCR was run for 7 to 11 cycles. One entry per CDR3 protein results from TCRdb running MiXCR on the 5' RACE reads. Of about 800,000 distinct CDR3 sequences listed, 20% to 30% are singletons. This sample also belongs to another study, concerning T cells of mothers and their children. That paper states: At a rate of roughly 1.5 ug per 15 ul, cDNA synthesis received all of the extracted RNA.

Source material: blood. The receptor's source is a boy between 5 and 17 years old in good health. The rearrangement links TRBV29-1 to TRBJ2-7; D may correspond to TRBD1 or TRBD2 (5 bases each). CDR3 sequence (DNA): TGCAGCGTTGGGGACGGGACCTCCTACGAGCAGTACTTC. It is translated as CSVGDGTSYEQYF.